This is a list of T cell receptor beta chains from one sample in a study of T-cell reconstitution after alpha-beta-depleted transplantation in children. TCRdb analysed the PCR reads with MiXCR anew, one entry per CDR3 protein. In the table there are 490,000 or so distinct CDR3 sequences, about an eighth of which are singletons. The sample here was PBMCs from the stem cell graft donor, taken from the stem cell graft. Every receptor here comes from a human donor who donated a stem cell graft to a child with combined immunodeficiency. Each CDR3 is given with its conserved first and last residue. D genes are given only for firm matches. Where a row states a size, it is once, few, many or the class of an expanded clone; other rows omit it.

CDR3: CASSVGHYDSNQPQHF
DNA: TGTGCCAGCAGTGTTGGACACTATGATAGCAATCAGCCCCAGCATTTT
V: TRBV6-1
D: -
J: TRBJ1-5
size: few

CDR3: CASSEYLPGYDEQYF
DNA: TGTGCCAGCAGTGAATATCTTCCAGGGTATGACGAGCAGTACTTC
V: TRBV25-1
D: -
J: TRBJ2-7
size: -

CDR3: CASSPTGVTDTQYF
DNA: TGTGCCAGCAGTCCTACAGGGGTCACAGATACGCAGTATTTT
V: TRBV12-3/TRBV12-4
D: TRBD1
J: TRBJ2-3
size: many

CDR3: CASSIGRDRVTDTQYF
DNA: TGTGCCAGTAGTATAGGGCGGGACAGGGTGACAGATACGCAGTATTTT
V: TRBV19
D: TRBD1
J: TRBJ2-3
size: -

CDR3: CSASPVKGDTQYF
DNA: TGCAGTGCTAGTCCGGTAAAGGGGGATACGCAGTATTTT
V: TRBV20-1
D: -
J: TRBJ2-3
size: many

CDR3: CASSLGTSFSSYNEQFF
DNA: TGTGCCAGCAGCTTAGGGACTTCTTTTAGCTCCTACAATGAGCAGTTCTTC
V: TRBV7-6
D: -
J: TRBJ2-1
size: many

CDR3: CACSLGEGRFRGDTDTQYF
DNA: TGTGCCTGCAGTTTGGGAGAGGGTAGGTTCCGCGGGGACACAGATACGCAGTATTTT
V: TRBV12-3/TRBV12-4
D: -
J: TRBJ2-3
size: -

CDR3: CASSPGPAGGPGTGELFF
DNA: TGCGCCAGCAGCCCCGGTCCGGCGGGAGGGCCTGGCACCGGGGAGCTGTTTTTT
V: TRBV5-1
D: TRBD2
J: TRBJ2-2
size: -

CDR3: CATSREGGSYEQYF
DNA: TGTGCCACCAGCCGAGAGGGCGGGTCCTACGAGCAGTACTTC
V: TRBV15
D: -
J: TRBJ2-7
size: -

CDR3: CSVQAGGNTGELFF
DNA: TGCAGCGTTCAGGCAGGGGGGAACACCGGGGAGCTGTTTTTT
V: TRBV29-1
D: TRBD1
J: TRBJ2-2
size: few